This TCR beta chain appears in the sequencing data of a study of blood T cells in healthy people across ages (dated by TCRdb to the mid-2010s). The study in broad terms: In model experiments, template switching captured roughly one uniquely barcoded TCR beta cDNA molecule for every two T cells. To track age-related changes in TCR beta repertoire diversity, the study relied on deep sequencing normalized with unique cDNA molecular identifiers. Donors were grouped into four age groups: young (average roughly 17 years), middle-aged (about 40), aged (roughly 67) and long-lived (around 80). To avoid experimental bias, donors of different ages were spread randomly across the sequencing lanes. Two additional independent replicas of 1 million unique cDNA reads from the same blood draw were analyzed for two donors (one aged 18 to 30 and one aged 80 or older). Paper-wide results and their limitations: Observed TCR beta diversity per million T cells fell roughly linearly with age, and a significant reduction was already apparent by age approximately 41. Because profiling used bulk unsorted PBMCs, naive and antigen-experienced compartments could not be compared conclusively. Estimates of total diversity based on one million sequenced T cells were regarded as lower bounds and as underestimates. Compared with the aged group, the long-lived group had more naive CD4+ T cells, fewer expanded clones and increased TCR diversity, a pattern suggesting age selection. Because the CMV infection status of the donors was unknown, age-related changes in expanded clonotypes may potentially have been confounded. A strong correlation was found between observed TCR beta diversity and the percentage of naive T cells measured by flow cytometry.

Library preparation was by 5' RACE. The run used an Illumina HiSeq 2500. The second PCR ran for roughly 7 to 11 cycles and used a J-beta primer mix along with a sample-barcoded 5' primer. Each TCR beta cDNA molecule received a unique molecular identifier from a template-switch 5' adaptor carrying 12 random nucleotides. Each sample yielded at least 3 million CDR3-containing paired-end reads. The Mint cDNA synthesis kit, primed by a TRBC-specific oligonucleotide, was used to synthesize first-strand cDNA from all RNA. After uracil-DNA glycosylase treatment, a first 18-cycle PCR used universal primers M1SS and BC2_uni_R on all cDNA. In the source study's methods: For normalization, 1 million high-quality reads, each with a distinct molecular identifier, were randomly selected from each sample. Reads sharing molecular identifiers were discarded rather than binned into consensus sequences. CDR3 identification, clonotype clustering and error correction used MiTCR with a Q25 quality threshold and the strictest error-elimination algorithm. A nonparametric unseen species model with Euler transformation was used to estimate a lower bound on total TCR beta diversity. TCRdb ran its own pipeline on the public reads, namely fastp trimming at Q25 and MiXCR clone calling, and kept in-frame beta chains. Rows matching on CDR3 protein sequence are summarized as one entry with the most common DNA and genes. The V and J calls were not made by the authors but by TCRdb's processing. The sample yields 700,000 to 850,000 distinct CDR3 sequences; around 36% were counted once. Of the sample, around 13% is held by the ten largest clones.

V is reduced by 4 bases and J by 6 bases, leaving a spacing of 25 bases between them. The germline V gene gives CDR1 as SQVTM and CDR2 as ANQGSEA. The CDR3 spans 16 residues, from the cysteine through the phenylalanine. The retained sequence is limited to the CDR3, 48 bases, with the frame set at the first base. The donors were roughly 39 Caucasian individuals from Russia, aged roughly 6 to 100 years, who were systemically healthy. Each donor gave roughly 9.5 milliliters of peripheral blood, collected into EDTA-treated Vacutainer tubes. Ficoll-Paque density-gradient centrifugation was used to isolate PBMCs, with at least 6 million per sample. Total RNA was extracted from PBMCs with Trizol reagent, with at least 6 micrograms obtained per sample. For every donor, flow cytometry on a PBMC aliquot measured the percentage of naive CD45RAhigh/CD27high T cells. To note about this clonotype: The antigen it binds to is not known. Base qualities are not recorded, but no much larger clone differs from it by a single base.

The sequenced sample was blood. Here the chain combines TRBV29-1 and TRBJ2-7; the D region may be TRBD1 or TRBD2, each matching 6 bases equally. The receptor comes from a man younger than 35 in good health. CDR3 region: CSVVPFRGDKIGEQYF. The sequenced DNA: TGCAGCGTTGTCCCCTTCCGCGGGGACAAGATAGGCGAGCAGTACTTC.